This TCR beta chain emerged from a study of shared clonotypes between healthy human individuals. Profiling relied on immunoSEQ multiplex PCR, and the TCRdb table lists in-frame clones only, not all of them. The table shows fewer than 2.5 million clones, with over 85% occurring only once. This receptor was taken from a man between 18 and 29 years old in good health. Some clones in this sample may be carry-over from other donors' samples. The sample comprised naive CD4+ T cells from PBMCs. Subset of the sample: CD45RA+ positively selected.

The CDR3 DNA reads as TGCAGCGTTAGATTTCCGGGACAGCGTACCAAAAGCTCCTACAATGAGCAGTTCTTC. Residues: CSVRFPGQRTKSSYNEQFF. The V call is TRBV29-1, the J call TRBJ2-1; 7 bases line up with TRBD1. The germline V gene encodes CDR1 SQVTM and CDR2 ANQGSEA. The CDR3 is 19 residues long. With 5 bases clipped from V and 0 bases from J, the junction kept 19 bases outside the gene matches.